A single sample gave rise to the 11 T cell receptor beta chains below, sequenced in a study of T-cell memory formation after mild COVID-19. TCRdb redid the calling of the 5' RACE reads with MiXCR, one entry per CDR3 protein. The sample lists 500,000 to 600,000 distinct CDR3 sequences, about a sixth occurring once. The sequencing sample was made of PBMCs or a T cell subset sorted from them (not recorded which). These receptors came from an adult woman who had mild COVID-19 (a few samples of this study predate the infection). Cell type and time point are not known.

This clonotype was counted only a few times. The chain uses TRBV6-5 and TRBJ1-2; D is uncertain. The CDR3 covers 17 residues. Germline V lookup: CDR1 MNHEY, CDR2 SVGAGI. The germline V and J ends were trimmed by 0 bases and 5 bases, with 19 bases remaining between them. CDR3 protein: CASSYSYPQDSLYGYTF. CDR3 sequence (DNA): TGTGCCAGCAGTTACTCGTACCCGCAGGACTCCCTATATGGCTACACCTTC.

The CDR3 bases are TGCGCCAGCAGCCAAGATTGGCGGGAGGTCCCCGAGCAGTACTTC. Translating gives CASSQDWREVPEQYF. The chain uses TRBV4-3 and TRBJ2-7, with 8 bases fitting TRBD2. The CDR3 covers 15 residues. From germline, CDR1 is LGHNA and CDR2 YSLEER. V shed 0 bases, J shed 6 bases, and the junction held 7 bases outside the gene matches.

This clonotype was counted a few times. The chain has TRBV7-9 and TRBJ2-5; a weak D match, TRBD2 (5 bases). Germline CDR1 reads SEHNR; CDR2 reads FQNEAQ (reference sequence). Trimming removed 8 bases at V and 2 bases at J, with 15 bases between. There are 14 residues in the CDR3. This CDR3 is CASPPRAAQETQYF. CDR3 coding DNA: TGTGCCAGCCCCCCGAGGGCAGCACAAGAGACCCAGTACTTC.

The chain links TRBV27 to TRBJ2-2, with D perhaps TRBD2 (7 bases). The CDR3 sequence is 15 residues long. The germline CDR1 and CDR2 sequences are MNHEY and SMNVEV (reference sequence). V was pared by 7 bases and J by 7 bases, with 19 bases between. CDR3 DNA: TGTGCCAGCATAGGTTTGGGGGGGCGCGTCGGGGAGCTGTTTTTT. Residues: CASIGLGGRVGELFF.

This clonotype was counted at least ten times. The genes are TRBV7-6 and TRBJ2-5, with a tentative D call TRBD2 (5 bases). The germline gives CDR1 SGHVS, CDR2 FNYEAQ. The CDR3 has 14 amino acids. Deletions cut 5 bases from V and 4 bases from J, with 14 bases between. The CDR3 spells CASSPIGTRETQYF. The CDR3 DNA follows: TGTGCCAGCAGCCCTATCGGAACTAGAGAGACCCAGTACTTC.

The table lists this clonotype with a few counts. The gene calls are TRBV29-1 and TRBJ2-3; 10 bases fit TRBD1. This CDR3 contains 14 residues. Trimming at V came to 5 bases and at J to 4 bases, leaving 6 bases not matched to a gene. Per the germline V gene, CDR1 is SQVTM and CDR2 is ANQGSEA. CDR3 sequence (DNA): TGCAGCGTTCGAACGGGACAGGGGTCAGATACGCAGTATTTT. As protein: CSVRTGQGSDTQYF.

This clonotype came up a few times. V gene TRBV6-2 or TRBV6-3 combines with J gene TRBJ1-4, with D maybe TRBD1 (5 bases). The CDR3 totals 14 residues. Trimming shortened V by 0 bases and J by 8 bases, and 10 bases separated the two germline ends. The germline V gene encodes CDR1 MNHEY and CDR2 SVGEGT. The CDR3 loop reads CASSYSGEGEKLFF. In DNA form, the CDR3 reads TGTGCCAGCAGTTACTCGGGGGAAGGAGAAAAACTGTTTTTT.

The genes are TRBV4-1 and TRBJ1-1, with 10 bases identical to TRBD1. The CDR3 contains 15 residues. Germline loops: CDR1 MGHRA, CDR2 YSYEKL. The V segment lost 1 base and the J segment 1 base; nucleotides outside the gene matches: 0. The chain's CDR3 is CASSQGQGANTEAFF. CDR3 sequence (DNA): TGCGCCAGCAGCCAAGGACAGGGGGCGAACACTGAAGCTTTCTTT.

This clonotype came up a few times. CDR3 sequence reads: CASSFRTRLEDEQYF. In DNA, the CDR3 is TGCGCCAGCAGCTTCAGGACACGGTTAGAAGACGAGCAGTACTTC. The chain is built from TRBV5-1 and TRBJ2-7; tentative D call: TRBD1 (5 bases). Germline lookup yields CDR1 SGHRS and CDR2 YFSETQ. This CDR3 comprises 15 residues. V was trimmed by 2 bases and J by 5 bases, leaving 17 bases between them.

V is TRBV19 and J is TRBJ1-2; D remains unclear. Deletions cut 6 bases from V and 7 bases from J, with 9 bases between. Germline lookup yields CDR1 LNHDA and CDR2 SQIVND (reference sequence). This CDR3 has 11 residues. CDR3 coding DNA: TGTGCCAGTAGATCGGTCGCTGGCTACACCTTC. This translates into CASRSVAGYTF.

The V gene is TRBV27, the J gene TRBJ1-1; no clear D. This CDR3 spans 13 amino acids. V was trimmed by 6 bases and J by 6 bases, leaving 14 bases between them. The germline V gene encodes CDR1 MNHEY and CDR2 SMNVEV (reference sequence). The CDR3: CASRSHDVSEAFF. The CDR3 region has the DNA TGTGCCAGCAGATCTCACGACGTGTCTGAAGCTTTCTTT.